This TCR beta chain derives from a study of cytomegalovirus exposure and HLA in healthy donors. Study results and caveats: Association with HLA alleles at 0.05 false discovery rate was found for 16,951 TCR beta sequences in a later analysis. Per published reports, the classifier diagnosed cytomegalovirus status with high specificity and sensitivity.

There are 15 residues in the CDR3. Trimming at V came to 2 bases and at J to 6 bases, leaving 5 bases not matched to a gene. Germline V lookup: CDR1 KGHSH, CDR2 LQKENI. With regard to this clone: Its target is unknown.

The primer mix had 60 Vbeta and 13 Jbeta primers. Repertoires were generated with immunoSEQ multiplex PCR, while TCRdb's copy carries only in-frame clones and drops some. The data hold about 110,000 clones, with approximately 78% observed a single time. The V and J genes are TRBV18 and TRBJ1-4, with 8 bases fitting TRBD1. This sequence was found in a man aged 25-40 years in good health and CMV-seropositive. Sequences were obtained from PBMCs. This CDR3 reads CASSPSARGHEKLFF. CDR3 in DNA: TGTGCCAGCTCACCATCTGCCAGGGGGCATGAAAAACTGTTTTTT.